This T cell receptor (beta chain) was captured in a study of radiation and T cells in renal cell carcinoma. The method was immunoSEQ multiplex PCR; TCRdb's version includes in-frame clones alone and lacks a portion of them. The table includes over 60,000 clones, 80% to 90% detected once. The time point here: blood 2 weeks post-SBRT. Treatment given: 15 Gy SBRT to primary tumor, nephrectomy 4 weeks later. Radiation-treated patients gave blood at baseline, week 2 and week 4. There are 14 residues in the CDR3. The germline CDR1 and CDR2 sequences are SGHNT and YYREEE (reference sequence). V gave up 1 base and J gave up 0 bases, with 8 bases separating them.

The TCR sequence derives from a woman in her 50s with renal cell carcinoma. The rearrangement links TRBV5-4 to TRBJ2-7; D may be TRBD1 or TRBD2 (6 bases each). Sequenced here: blood, sampled from a patient whose treatment included radiotherapy and nephrectomy. CDR3 sequence reads: CASSLRGRSYEQYF. Written as DNA, the CDR3 is TGTGCCAGCAGCTTGCGGGGGCGCTCCTACGAGCAGTACTTC.